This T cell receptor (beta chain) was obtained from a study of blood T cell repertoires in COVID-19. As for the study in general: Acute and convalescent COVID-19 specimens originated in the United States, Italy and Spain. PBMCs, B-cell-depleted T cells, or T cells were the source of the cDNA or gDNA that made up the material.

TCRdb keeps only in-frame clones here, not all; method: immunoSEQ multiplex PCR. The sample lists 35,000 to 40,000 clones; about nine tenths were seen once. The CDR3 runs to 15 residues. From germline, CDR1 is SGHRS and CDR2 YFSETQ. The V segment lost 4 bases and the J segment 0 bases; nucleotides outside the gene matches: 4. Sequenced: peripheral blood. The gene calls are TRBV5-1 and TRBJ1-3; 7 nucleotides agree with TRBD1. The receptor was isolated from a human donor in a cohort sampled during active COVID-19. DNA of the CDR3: TGCGCCAGCAGCGCTGGGACAGACTCTGGAAACACCATATATTTT. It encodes CASSAGTDSGNTIYF.